The 9 T cell receptor beta chains given below trace back to one sample, sequenced in a study of blood T cell repertoires in COVID-19. Only in-frame clones appear in the TCRdb table, and some are missing; sequencing was by immunoSEQ multiplex PCR. Of roughly 150,000 clones in the sample, 80% to 85% were seen once. Sequencing used PBMCs or T cells enriched from blood (not recorded which). Receptors were obtained from a man aged 65 to 79 who had been exposed to COVID-19.

This clone appeared once. This chain links TRBV5-8 with TRBJ2-2, with 8 nucleotides matching TRBD1. Germline V gives CDR1 SGHTS, CDR2 YDEGEE. The CDR3 has 16 residues. V shed 4 bases and J 1 base; nucleotides not matched to a gene: 6. The CDR3 reads CASSRKGTGNTGELFF. CDR3 in DNA: TGTGCCAGCAGCCGGAAGGGGACAGGGAACACCGGGGAGCTGTTTTTT.

V gene TRBV3-1 (or the pseudogene TRBV3-2) combines with J gene TRBJ2-6; D is possibly TRBD2 (5 bases). Germline V gene lookup returns CDR1 LGHDT and CDR2 YNNKEL (reference sequence). CDR3 length equals 15 residues. With 5 bases removed from V and 4 bases from J, the gap between germline ends came to 12 bases. The CDR3 region has the DNA TGTGCCAGCAGCGGACCGGGGTCGGGGGCCAACGTCCTGACTTTC. The encoded protein is CASSGPGSGANVLTF.

The chain joins TRBV12-5 to TRBJ2-2; TRBD1 matches 9 bases. CDR1 and CDR2 from the germline V gene are LGHNT and FRNRAP. Trimming removed 2 bases from V and 3 bases from J; junction bases left unmatched: 10. This CDR3 spans 18 amino acids. CDR3 loop: CASGLTLSGQGYTGELFF. The CDR3, as DNA: TGTGCTAGTGGTTTGACCCTGAGCGGACAGGGGTACACCGGGGAGCTGTTTTTT.

The chain employs TRBV19 and TRBJ1-6; tentative D call: TRBD1 (5 bases). The CDR3 sequence is 15 residues long. V was cut by 6 bases and J by 9 bases, with 18 bases left in between. From germline, CDR1 is LNHDA and CDR2 SQIVND (reference sequence). CDR3 in amino acids: CASSEGGVTSSPLHF. The CDR3 coding sequence is TGTGCCAGTAGCGAGGGAGGGGTAACTTCTTCACCCCTCCACTTT.

The chain joins TRBV11-2 to TRBJ2-7; D is possibly TRBD1 (5 bases). Germline CDR1 reads SGHAT; CDR2 reads FQNNGV. CDR3 size: 14 residues. Trimming shortened V by 1 base and J by 2 bases, and 9 bases separated the two germline ends. The chain's CDR3 is CASSLGTGPYEQYF. The CDR3, as DNA: TGTGCCAGCAGCTTAGGTACAGGCCCCTACGAGCAGTACTTC. The full variable domain, rest sourced from reference TRBV11-2 and TRBJ2-7, is EAGVAQSPRYKIIEKRQSVAFWCNPISGHATLYWYQQILGQGPKLLIQFQNNGVVDDSQLPKDRFSAERLKGVDSTLKIQPAKLEDSAVYLCASSLGTGPYEQYFGPGTRLTVT.

This clone has just a few counts. V gene TRBV5-6 combines with J gene TRBJ2-7; D may be TRBD2 (5 bases). Germline CDR1 reads SGHDT; CDR2 reads YYEEEE. CDR3 length equals 14 residues. Trimming stripped 4 bases from V and 2 bases from J, with 13 bases between. Written as DNA, the CDR3 is TGTGCCAGCAGCATATCGGGGTTCCCCTACGAGCAGTACTTC. This translates into CASSISGFPYEQYF.

CDR3 sequence reads: CASSLAASPTYEQYF. The CDR3, as DNA: TGTGCCAGCAGCTTGGCCGCAAGCCCCACCTACGAGCAGTACTTC. This sequence joins TRBV5-4 and TRBJ2-7; D is undetermined. This CDR3 has 15 residues. Germline-derived CDR1 and CDR2 are SGHNT and YYREEE (reference sequence). The V gene lost 0 bases and the J gene lost 2 bases, with 12 bases spanning the gap.

The chain is built from TRBV5-8 and TRBJ2-7, with D unclear. Germline assignment: CDR1 SGHTS and CDR2 YDEGEE. CDR3 length: 13 amino acids. V was trimmed by 0 bases and J by 5 bases, leaving 9 bases between them. The CDR3: CASSLERLDEQYF. Written as DNA, the CDR3 is TGTGCCAGCAGCTTGGAGCGACTCGACGAGCAGTACTTC.

The rearrangement links TRBV12-3 or TRBV12-4 to TRBJ1-2, with a tentative D call TRBD1 (6 bases). CDR3 length equals 13 residues. Deletions cut 6 bases from V and 7 bases from J, with 15 bases between. The CDR3 loop reads CASRGTTGSGYTF. CDR3 nucleotides: TGTGCCAGCAGGGGAACTACAGGGTCTGGCTACACCTTC.